What follows describes a single T cell receptor (beta chain). One junction end disagrees with the germline gene, perhaps due to a read error. Unsorted bulk tissue of about 18-32 mg yielded co-extracted RNA and DNA. Patients in the cohort were treatment-naive and living with chronic HBV infection. This sample was taken from a study of tumor-infiltrating lymphocytes in primary liver carcinoma. Germline loops: CDR1 SGHVS, CDR2 FQNEAQ. The CDR3 is 16 amino acids. TCR beta cDNA was reverse-transcribed from roughly 520 ng of total RNA. The reaction used a constant-region primer and ProtoScript II reverse transcriptase. Construction of TCR beta libraries relied on three successive nested multiplex PCR rounds employing slightly modified ARM-PCR. Two initial PCR rounds of around 10 cycles each paired TRBV1-TRBV30 forward primers with a C-beta reverse primer. MiXCR, applied by TCRdb to the multiplex PCR reads, yields one record per CDR3 protein. Of about 54,000 distinct CDR3 sequences detected, over 65% appear once; the ten largest clones hold about 25%.

The J gene is TRBJ2-7, the V gene TRBV7-8, with D perhaps TRBD2 (6 bases). The sequence derives from a man between 40 and 49 years old with primary liver carcinoma and hepatitis B virus infection. The sequenced sample was liver tumor tissue from sampling region 2. Subset here: tumor region T2, inferior pole. The CDR3: CASSLALERGNYEPYF. CDR3 DNA sequence: TGTGCCAGCAGCCTAGCGCTGGAGAGGGGTAACTACGAGCCGTACTTC.